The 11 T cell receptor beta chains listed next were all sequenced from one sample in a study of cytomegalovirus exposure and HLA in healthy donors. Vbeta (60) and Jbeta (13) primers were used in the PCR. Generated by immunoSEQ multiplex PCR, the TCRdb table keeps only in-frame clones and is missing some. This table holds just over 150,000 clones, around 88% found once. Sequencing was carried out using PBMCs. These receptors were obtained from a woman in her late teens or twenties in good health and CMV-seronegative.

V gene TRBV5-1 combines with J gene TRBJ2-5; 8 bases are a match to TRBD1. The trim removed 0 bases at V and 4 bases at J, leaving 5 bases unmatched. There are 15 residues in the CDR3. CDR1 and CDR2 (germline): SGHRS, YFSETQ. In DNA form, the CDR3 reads TGCGCCAGCAGCTTGGGGGCAGGGGGCATAGAGACCCAGTACTTC. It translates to CASSLGAGGIETQYF.

The CDR3 DNA reads TGTGCCAGCAGTATTCACCCCCAGGGGACGCACAATGAGCAGTTCTTC. It is translated as CASSIHPQGTHNEQFF. J is TRBJ2-1 and V is TRBV27; D might be TRBD1 (6 bases). CDR1 MNHEY and CDR2 SMNVEV come from the germline V gene (reference sequence). The CDR3 contains 16 residues. V shed 5 bases and J shed 5 bases, with 19 bases lying between them.

CDR3 in DNA: TGTGCCAGTAGCTTCTCTCAGGGTGACTACGAGCAGTACTTC. Protein product: CASSFSQGDYEQYF. The V call is TRBV19, the J call TRBJ2-7, with D possibly TRBD1 on 5 matching bases. Trimming took 6 bases from V and 3 from J, leaving 15 bases between them. The CDR3 runs 14 residues. Germline assignment: CDR1 LNHDA and CDR2 SQIVND (reference sequence).

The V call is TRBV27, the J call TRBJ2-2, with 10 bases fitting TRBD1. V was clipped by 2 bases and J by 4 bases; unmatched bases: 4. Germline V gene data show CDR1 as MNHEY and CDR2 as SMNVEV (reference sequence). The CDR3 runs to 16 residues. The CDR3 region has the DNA TGTGCCAGCAGTTTAGGGACAGGGGTGGCCACCGGGGAGCTGTTTTTT. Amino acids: CASSLGTGVATGELFF.

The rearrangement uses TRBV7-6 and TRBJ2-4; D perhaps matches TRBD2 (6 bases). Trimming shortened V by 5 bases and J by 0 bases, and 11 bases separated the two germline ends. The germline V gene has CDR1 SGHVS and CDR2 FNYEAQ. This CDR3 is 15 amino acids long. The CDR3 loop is CASSLGSLAKNIQYF. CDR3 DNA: TGTGCCAGCAGCCTCGGGAGCCTAGCCAAAAACATTCAGTACTTC. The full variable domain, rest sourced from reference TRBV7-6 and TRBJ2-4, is GAGVSQSPRYKVTKRGQDVALRCDPISGHVSLYWYRQALGQGPEFLTYFNYEAQQDKSGLPNDRFSAERPEGSISTLTIQRTEQRDSAMYRCASSLGSLAKNIQYFGAGTRLSVL.

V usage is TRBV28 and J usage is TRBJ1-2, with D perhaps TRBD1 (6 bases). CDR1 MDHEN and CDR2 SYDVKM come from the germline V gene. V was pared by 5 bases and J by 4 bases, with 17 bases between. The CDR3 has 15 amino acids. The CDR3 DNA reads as TGTGCCAGCAGTCCCACCCCACAGGGAACCTATGGCTACACCTTC. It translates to CASSPTPQGTYGYTF.

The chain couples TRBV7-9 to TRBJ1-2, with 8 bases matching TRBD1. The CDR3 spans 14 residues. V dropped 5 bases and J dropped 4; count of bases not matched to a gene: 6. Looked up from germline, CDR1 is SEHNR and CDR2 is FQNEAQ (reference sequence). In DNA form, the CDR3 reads TGTGCCAGCAGCCGAGGACAGGGACTCTATGGCTACACCTTC. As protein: CASSRGQGLYGYTF.

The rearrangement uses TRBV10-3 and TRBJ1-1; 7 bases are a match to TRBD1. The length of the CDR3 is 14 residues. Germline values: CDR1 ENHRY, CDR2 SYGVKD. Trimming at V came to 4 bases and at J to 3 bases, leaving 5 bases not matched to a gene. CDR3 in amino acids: CAISGGQAYTEAFF. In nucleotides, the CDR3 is TGTGCCATCAGTGGAGGACAGGCTTACACTGAAGCTTTCTTT.

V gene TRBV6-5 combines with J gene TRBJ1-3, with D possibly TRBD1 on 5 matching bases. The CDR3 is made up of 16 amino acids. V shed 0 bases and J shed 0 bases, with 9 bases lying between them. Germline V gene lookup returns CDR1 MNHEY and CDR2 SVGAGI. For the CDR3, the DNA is TGTGCCAGCAGTTACTCGCGGACAATCTCTGGAAACACCATATATTTT. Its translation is CASSYSRTISGNTIYF.

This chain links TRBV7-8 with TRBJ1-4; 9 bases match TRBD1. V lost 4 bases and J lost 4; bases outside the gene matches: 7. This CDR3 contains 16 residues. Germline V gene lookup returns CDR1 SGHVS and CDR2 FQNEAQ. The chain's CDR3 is CASSSPGQGLNEKLFF. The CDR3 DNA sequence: TGTGCCAGCAGCTCTCCGGGACAGGGCCTTAATGAAAAACTGTTTTTT. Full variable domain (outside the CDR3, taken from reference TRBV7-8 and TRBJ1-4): GAGVSQSPRYKVAKRGQDVALRCDPISGHVSLFWYQQALGQGPEFLTYFQNEAQLDKSGLPSDRFFAERPEGSVSTLKIQRTQQEDSAVYLCASSSPGQGLNEKLFFGSGTQLSVL.

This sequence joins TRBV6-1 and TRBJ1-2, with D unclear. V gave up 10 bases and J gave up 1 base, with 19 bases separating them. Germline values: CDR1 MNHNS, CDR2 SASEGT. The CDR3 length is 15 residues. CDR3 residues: CATKQRVEDNYGYTF. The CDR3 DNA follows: TGTGCCACGAAACAGAGAGTGGAAGATAACTATGGCTACACCTTC.